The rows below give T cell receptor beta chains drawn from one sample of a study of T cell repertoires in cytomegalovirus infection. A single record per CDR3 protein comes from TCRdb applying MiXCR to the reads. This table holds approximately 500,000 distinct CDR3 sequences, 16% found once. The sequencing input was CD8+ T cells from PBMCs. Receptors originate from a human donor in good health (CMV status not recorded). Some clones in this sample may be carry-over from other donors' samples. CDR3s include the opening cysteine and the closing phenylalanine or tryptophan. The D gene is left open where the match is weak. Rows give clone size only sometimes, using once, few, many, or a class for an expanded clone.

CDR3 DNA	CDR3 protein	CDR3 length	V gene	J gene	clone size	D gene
TGTGCCAGCACATCCCCAGACCTCACAGATACGCAGTATTTT	CASTSPDLTDTQYF	14	TRBV9	TRBJ2-3	-	-
TGTGCCAGCAGCTCCCGCGAGGAGCGGGTTTACGAGCAGTACTTC	CASSSREERVYEQYF	15	TRBV7-9	TRBJ2-7	many	-
TGTGCCAGCAGTCCCTACTCGTTCGCGAACACCGGGGAGCTGTTTTTT	CASSPYSFANTGELFF	16	TRBV6-5	TRBJ2-2	many	-
TGCGCCAGCAGTCCCGGACAGGCCGAATATAATGAAAAACTGTTTTTT	CASSPGQAEYNEKLFF	16	TRBV10-1	TRBJ1-4	few	TRBD1
TGTGCCAGCAGCTCCTCCAGGGGCAATTCACCCCTCCACTTT	CASSSSRGNSPLHF	14	TRBV7-9	TRBJ1-6	many	-
TGTGCCAGCAGTTACCGGCCGGGACAGGTGAACACCGGGGAGCTGTTTTTT	CASSYRPGQVNTGELFF	17	TRBV6-6	TRBJ2-2	many	TRBD1
TGTGCCAGCAGCCAAAAAGGGGGAGCTGGGGCCAACGTCCTGACTTTC	CASSQKGGAGANVLTF	16	TRBV7-9	TRBJ2-6	-	-
TGTGCCAGTAGTATAGACACCCTAAGGGCCGGGGAGCTGTTTTTT	CASSIDTLRAGELFF	15	TRBV19	TRBJ2-2	-	-
TGTGCCAGCAGTTTATACGGGGAGGGCGGCTACACCTTC	CASSLYGEGGYTF	13	TRBV28	TRBJ1-2	few	-
TGTGCCAGCAGACTCACTCTAGGGCGGGACACTGAAGCTTTCTTT	CASRLTLGRDTEAFF	15	TRBV6-1	TRBJ1-1	many	-
TGTGCCAGCAGGGACAGGGTGACCTATAATTCACCCCTCCACTTT	CASRDRVTYNSPLHF	15	TRBV6-1	TRBJ1-6	many	TRBD1
TGTGCCAGAAGCTATAGCGTGGCCTGGGGAAATGAGCAGTTCTTC	CARSYSVAWGNEQFF	15	TRBV7-2	TRBJ2-1	-	-
TGTGCCACCAGACGTGAGGGGACGAACTACGAGCAGTACTTC	CATRREGTNYEQYF	14	TRBV24-1	TRBJ2-7	-	-
TGTGCCAGCAGTTTATTGGGCGGCAGGGGGCAAAAAGAGACCCAGTACTTC	CASSLLGGRGQKETQYF	17	TRBV27	TRBJ2-5	-	TRBD1
TGCGCCAGCAGCCGAAAACTAGGTGGGAAGAACACTGAAGCTTTCTTT	CASSRKLGGKNTEAFF	16	TRBV4-1	TRBJ1-1	-	-
TGTGCCAGCAGCTTAAGGGGGGACTACAATGAGCAGTTCTTC	CASSLRGDYNEQFF	14	TRBV7-9	TRBJ2-1	many	-
TGTGCCAGTAGTATCGCAGGGATCGGCACCGGGGAGCTGTTTTTT	CASSIAGIGTGELFF	15	TRBV19	TRBJ2-2	few	-
TGCAGCGTTGACCCCTTAGCGGGGGGAACCACAGATACGCAGTATTTT	CSVDPLAGGTTDTQYF	16	TRBV29-1	TRBJ2-3	-	TRBD2